This passage covers 26 T cell receptor beta chains from one sample sequenced in a study of T cells in Graves' hyperthyroidism and ophthalmopathy. Amplification of TCR beta CDR3 regions used RNA as the template. First-round RT-PCR targeting the TCR CDR3 was performed with the HTBI primer set. Each CDR3 protein gets one entry after TCRdb re-called the multiplex PCR reads with MiXCR. This table holds about 280,000 distinct CDR3 sequences, around a quarter found once. Sequenced: blood. The receptors were gathered from a man in his forties or fifties with Graves' hyperthyroidism that later progressed to Graves' ophthalmopathy.

There are many counts of this clonotype. The chain has TRBV3-1 and TRBJ2-7; weak D call: TRBD1 (5 bases). V was shortened by 5 bases and J by 4 bases, with 18 bases between the two germline ends. Germline V CDR1 and CDR2: LGHDT, YNNKEL (reference sequence). CDR3 length: 15 amino acids. This chain's CDR3 is CASSSSWGSLYEQYF. CDR3 nucleotides: TGTGCCAGCAGCTCCTCCTGGGGCTCTTTATACGAGCAGTACTTC.

This clonotype was counted a few times. The chain couples TRBV7-9 to TRBJ1-1; no clear D gene. The CDR3 covers 14 residues. In germline, CDR1 is SEHNR, CDR2 FQNEAQ (reference sequence). Trimming shortened V by 5 bases and J by 3 bases, and 13 bases separated the two germline ends. The CDR3: CASSPGRIDTEAFF. CDR3 DNA: TGTGCCAGCAGCCCCGGCCGGATAGACACTGAAGCTTTCTTT.

This clonotype was observed at least ten times. CDR3 DNA: TGCAGTGCTCAGAGGACAGGGGCGAGCTCTGGAAACACCATATATTTT. Translation gives CSAQRTGASSGNTIYF. The chain combines TRBV20-1 with TRBJ1-3; 9 bases are a match to TRBD1. Germline-derived CDR1 and CDR2 are DFQATT and SNEGSKA (reference sequence). V lost 5 bases and J lost 0; bases outside the gene matches: 8. This CDR3 has 16 amino acids.

V gene TRBV15 combines with J gene TRBJ1-1; D uncertain. Trimming took off 3 bases at V and 4 bases at J, with 12 bases between the two ends. The CDR3 has 14 residues. Germline CDR1 reads LNHNV; CDR2 reads YYDKDF (reference sequence). For the CDR3, the DNA is TGTGCCACCAGCAGGGCCCGACGTCCCACTGAAGCTTTCTTT. Protein sequence: CATSRARRPTEAFF.

In its sample, this clonotype was seen many times. V is TRBV19 and J is TRBJ1-2, with 9 positions matching TRBD1. The CDR3 is 14 residues long. J was trimmed by 8 bases and V by 5 bases; bases with no gene match: 9. Germline V gene lookup returns CDR1 LNHDA and CDR2 SQIVND (reference sequence). The CDR3 DNA sequence: TGTGCCAGTAGTCTATCCGGGACAGGGAGCGGCTACACCTTC. Its protein is CASSLSGTGSGYTF.

This clonotype was detected many times. The chain carries TRBV30 and TRBJ1-2; no firm D call. The V end lost 2 bases, the J end lost 5 bases, and 6 bases lay between the germline ends. Germline values: CDR1 GTSNPN, CDR2 SVGIG (reference sequence). The CDR3 contains 11 residues. The CDR3 DNA is TGTGCCTGGAGTCACGGGTATGGCTACACCTTC. It encodes CAWSHGYGYTF.

This clonotype was detected many times. A junction boundary mismatches the germline segment, possibly from a read error. This chain connects TRBV4-1 to TRBJ2-7; no definite D call. Germline V gene data show CDR1 as MGHRA and CDR2 as YSYEKL. This CDR3 has 15 residues. CDR3 in DNA: TGCGCCAGCCGCCAATCCTTCAGGAGCCCCTACGAGCAGTACTTC. Translation: CASRQSFRSPYEQYF.

This clonotype was found many times. The genes are TRBV6-1 and TRBJ1-1; D remains ambiguous. V gave up 1 base and J gave up 3 bases, with 9 bases separating them. The CDR3 length is 14 residues. Germline V gene sequence: CDR1 MNHNS, CDR2 SASEGT. In DNA, the CDR3 is TGTGCCAGCAGTGAAGTGTTTGTGGACACTGAAGCTTTCTTT. This translates into CASSEVFVDTEAFF.

This clonotype has ten or more counts. The chain is built from TRBV3-1 and TRBJ1-2; D may be TRBD1 (5 bases). V was clipped by 1 base and J by 4 bases, with 10 bases between them. The CDR3 consists of 14 residues. Per the germline V gene, CDR1 is LGHDT and CDR2 is YNNKEL (reference sequence). Here the CDR3 reads CASSQGTGPYGYTF. For the CDR3, the DNA is TGTGCCAGCAGCCAAGGCACGGGGCCCTATGGCTACACCTTC.

This clonotype was counted ten times or more. V usage is TRBV24-1 and J usage is TRBJ2-5; D possibly corresponds to TRBD1 (6 bases). This CDR3 has 13 residues. In germline, CDR1 is KGHDR, CDR2 SFDVKD. The ends were cut back, 10 bases at V and 2 bases at J, with 13 bases in the middle. CDR3 nucleotide sequence: TGTGCCACGGCCGGGACACCACAAGAGACCCAGTACTTC. It translates to CATAGTPQETQYF.

This clonotype has a count of ten or more. The chain combines TRBV19 with TRBJ1-1, with TRBD1 matching over 8 bases. Trimming removed 7 bases from V and 2 bases from J; junction bases left unmatched: 6. Looked up from germline, CDR1 is LNHDA and CDR2 is SQIVND (reference sequence). The CDR3 covers 14 residues. This CDR3 reads CASIRDRYNTEAFF. Here the CDR3 DNA reads TGTGCCAGTATCAGGGACAGGTATAACACTGAAGCTTTCTTT.

Many counts were recorded for this clonotype. The rearrangement uses TRBV4-1 and TRBJ1-1; D is ambiguous. The CDR3 runs to 15 residues. The germline gives CDR1 MGHRA, CDR2 YSYEKL. V gave up 2 bases and J gave up 3 bases, with 13 bases separating them. CDR3 sequence (DNA): TGCGCCAGCAGCCAACCGGTAATACGGGACACTGAAGCTTTCTTT. It translates to CASSQPVIRDTEAFF.

This clonotype appeared many times. The V call is TRBV12-3 or TRBV12-4, the J call TRBJ2-5; D ambiguous. The CDR3 loop spans 13 amino acids. V was cut by 6 bases and J by 3 bases, with 11 bases left in between. The CDR3 nucleotides read TGTGCCAGCAGCCCCGGAAGCAAAGAGACCCAGTACTTC. Amino acids: CASSPGSKETQYF.

This clonotype was seen ten or more times. The chain has TRBV20-1 and TRBJ1-4; no reliable D call. V dropped 0 bases and J dropped 8 bases, with 16 bases sitting between them. The CDR3 length is 15 residues. CDR1 is DFQATT, CDR2 SNEGSKA, per germline (reference sequence). DNA for the CDR3: TGCAGTGCTAGAGATCCACGGGATTCGGAGGAAAAACTGTTTTTT. Translated, it gives CSARDPRDSEEKLFF.

In its sample, this clonotype was seen many times. This chain joins TRBV24-1 and TRBJ1-1, with D unclear. The CDR3 is 12 amino acids. CDR1 and CDR2 from the germline V gene are KGHDR and SFDVKD. V lost 8 bases, J lost 11 bases, and 17 bases lay in between. CDR3 sequence (DNA): TGTGCCACCATCTCCACCGACGGGAGGGCTTTCTTT. Translating gives CATISTDGRAFF.

This clonotype was observed many times. The chain joins TRBV29-1 to TRBJ2-7; 9 positions match TRBD1. Germline V gene data show CDR1 as SQVTM and CDR2 as ANQGSEA. J gave up 6 bases and V 6 bases, and 15 bases lay outside the gene matches. CDR3 size: 15 residues. In nucleotides, the CDR3 is TGCAGCGTCAAAAAACCGGGACAGGGTATCGGCGAGCAGTACTTC. It specifies CSVKKPGQGIGEQYF.

V is TRBV4-3 and J is TRBJ1-1; D remains unclear. CDR3 length equals 15 residues. Trimming removed 0 bases at V and 1 base at J, with 9 bases between. Germline V gene data show CDR1 as LGHNA and CDR2 as YSLEER. The chain's CDR3 is CASSQDRTSNTEAFF. CDR3 bases: TGCGCCAGCAGCCAAGATCGAACCTCGAACACTGAAGCTTTCTTT.

This clonotype has at least ten counts. The chain uses TRBV4-1 and TRBJ2-7, with D possibly matching TRBD2 (6 bases). The CDR3 has 13 residues. The germline V gene has CDR1 MGHRA and CDR2 YSYEKL. The V end lost 2 bases, the J end lost 8 bases, and 13 bases lay between the germline ends. CDR3 sequence reads: CASSQTRELKQYF. The CDR3 DNA follows: TGCGCCAGCAGCCAAACCCGGGAGCTCAAGCAGTACTTC.

In its sample, this clonotype was seen many times. The CDR3 is CAISEGEGRGNEQYF. Written as DNA, the CDR3 is TGTGCCATCAGTGAAGGAGAGGGCAGGGGAAACGAGCAGTACTTC. This chain joins TRBV10-3 and TRBJ2-7; a weak D match, TRBD1 (6 bases). V lost 3 bases and J 5 bases, leaving 17 bases between the germline ends. The CDR3 spans 15 residues. Germline-derived CDR1 and CDR2 are ENHRY and SYGVKD.

This clonotype has ten or more counts. V is TRBV13 and J is TRBJ1-1; D is undetermined. Germline assignment: CDR1 PRHDT and CDR2 FYEKMQ (reference sequence). The CDR3 contains 14 residues. V was clipped by 2 bases and J by 4 bases, with 11 bases between them. CDR3 in amino acids: CASSLSAGLTEAFF. The CDR3 nucleotides read TGTGCCAGCAGCTTATCGGCAGGTCTCACTGAAGCTTTCTTT.

The rearrangement uses TRBV27 and TRBJ1-5; 7 positions agree with TRBD1. Trimming cost V 2 bases and J 4 bases; bases outside gene matches: 8. Germline V gene sequence: CDR1 MNHEY, CDR2 SMNVEV (reference sequence). There are 16 residues in the CDR3. The CDR3 spells CASSLVAQGGNQPQHF. In nucleotides, the CDR3 is TGTGCCAGCAGTTTAGTCGCGCAGGGGGGGAATCAGCCCCAGCATTTT.

This chain connects TRBV9 to TRBJ2-6, with 7 bases fitting TRBD1. After removal of 4 bases from V and 4 bases from J, the junction contained 8 bases not matched to a gene. The V gene's germline CDR1 is SGDLS and CDR2 YYNGEE. CDR3 length: 16 residues. CDR3 DNA: TGTGCCAGCAGCATCCAGACAGGGAGCGGGGCCAACGTCCTGACTTTC. This encodes CASSIQTGSGANVLTF.

This clonotype was observed a few times. The V call is TRBV5-5, the J call TRBJ1-5; TRBD1 aligns across 8 bases. The CDR3 extends over 16 amino acids. The germline V gene has CDR1 SGHKS and CDR2 YYEKEE (reference sequence). The trim removed 2 bases at V and 7 bases at J, leaving 11 bases unmatched. The CDR3 DNA sequence: TGTGCCAGCAGCTTATACCAGGACAGGGTCAGGCAGCCCCAGCATTTT. It codes for CASSLYQDRVRQPQHF.

This clonotype has at least ten counts. CDR3 DNA: TGTGCCAGCAGTTTATCGATCAACGCTCTGGACAGGGGACCCATTGGCTACACCTTC. Translated, it gives CASSLSINALDRGPIGYTF. This chain uses TRBV27 with TRBJ1-2; 9 nucleotides match TRBD1. The V gene's germline CDR1 is MNHEY and CDR2 SMNVEV (reference sequence). V shed 0 bases, J shed 7 bases, and the junction held 18 bases outside the gene matches. This CDR3 has 19 amino acids.

This clonotype was detected many times. The chain has TRBV6-5 and TRBJ1-2; 7 bases match TRBD1. Trimming at V came to 0 bases and at J to 6 bases, leaving 10 bases not matched to a gene. Germline V gene data show CDR1 as MNHEY and CDR2 as SVGAGI. This CDR3 region has 16 residues. CDR3 sequence reads: CASSYSLGQAVNGYTF. CDR3 bases: TGTGCCAGCAGTTACTCGCTAGGACAGGCTGTGAATGGCTACACCTTC.

In this sample, this clonotype turned up many times. The chain couples TRBV30 to TRBJ2-2; D assignment may be TRBD1 or TRBD2 (5 bases each). The V gene lost 1 base and the J gene lost 6 bases, with 9 bases spanning the gap. The CDR3 length is 13 residues. Germline V gives CDR1 GTSNPN, CDR2 SVGIG (reference sequence). The CDR3 nucleotides are TGTGCCTGGAGTGCACGAGGGGCCGGGGAGCTGTTTTTT. Protein sequence: CAWSARGAGELFF.